These 18 T cell receptor beta chains came from one sample sequenced in a study of blood T cell repertoires in COVID-19. Clones were sequenced by immunoSEQ multiplex PCR, and TCRdb holds only the in-frame ones, with some missing. Of 200,000 to 250,000 clones listed, around four fifths are singletons. What was sequenced was peripheral blood. Receptor source: a woman aged 45 to 65 with active or convalescent COVID-19.

The V gene is TRBV18, the J gene TRBJ2-1, with TRBD2 matching 12 bases. Germline values: CDR1 KGHSH, CDR2 LQKENI. The V segment lost 0 bases and the J segment 2 bases; nucleotides outside the gene matches: 2. This CDR3 spans 17 amino acids. In nucleotides, the CDR3 is TGTGCCAGCTCACCACCGGGACTAGCGGGTCCCTACAATGAGCAGTTCTTC. Its translation is CASSPPGLAGPYNEQFF.

V and J are TRBV6-5 and TRBJ2-3, with D unclear. The CDR3 contains 12 residues. V lost 5 bases and J lost 2, with 5 bases in between. Looked up from germline, CDR1 is MNHEY and CDR2 is SVGAGI. CDR3 sequence (DNA): TGTGCCAGCAGTCCGGTCACAGATACGCAGTATTTT. This sequence encodes CASSPVTDTQYF.

The rearrangement links TRBV27 to TRBJ2-1; 9 nucleotides match TRBD1. Germline assignment: CDR1 MNHEY and CDR2 SMNVEV (reference sequence). V gave up 1 base and J gave up 11 bases; unmatched junction bases: 3. The CDR3 is 13 residues long. The CDR3 reads CASSLYGTGKQFF. For the CDR3, the DNA is TGTGCCAGCAGTTTATACGGGACAGGGAAGCAGTTCTTC.

The chain has TRBV3-1 (or the pseudogene TRBV3-2) and TRBJ1-2, with no clear D. This CDR3 has 17 amino acids. Trimming shortened V by 1 base and J by 7 bases, and 22 bases separated the two germline ends. CDR1 is LGHDT, CDR2 YNNKEL, per germline (reference sequence). The CDR3 protein is CASSQGGSRGPRGGYTF. In DNA, the CDR3 is TGTGCCAGCAGCCAAGGCGGGTCGAGAGGTCCTCGCGGTGGCTACACCTTC.

The rearrangement joins TRBV13 to TRBJ1-5, with TRBD1 matching over 11 bases. CDR1 is PRHDT and CDR2 is FYEKMQ in the germline V gene (reference sequence). Trimming removed 0 bases from V and 6 bases from J; junction bases left unmatched: 4. The CDR3 runs to 16 residues. The DNA for the CDR3 is TGTGCCAGCAGCTTAGGTGGGACAGGGGGTATTCAGCCCCAGCATTTT. Translating gives CASSLGGTGGIQPQHF.

The gene calls are TRBV9 and TRBJ1-1; 10 positions agree with TRBD1. The CDR3 extends over 16 amino acids. Germline CDR1 reads SGDLS; CDR2 reads YYNGEE. The ends lost 3 bases at V and 1 base at J; junction bases unmatched: 6. CDR3: CASSDDRGLWNTEAFF. In nucleotides, the CDR3 is TGTGCCAGCAGCGACGACAGGGGGCTGTGGAACACTGAAGCTTTCTTT. The full variable domain, with the rest looked up from reference TRBV9 and TRBJ1-1, is DSGVTQTPKHLITATGQRVTLRCSPRSGDLSVYWYQQSLDQGLQFLIQYYNGEERAKGNILERFSAQQFPDLHSELNLSSLELGDSALYFCASSDDRGLWNTEAFFGQGTRLTVV.

The V call is TRBV5-1, the J call TRBJ2-7; D may be TRBD1 (6 bases). The CDR3 has 16 residues. CDR1 is SGHRS and CDR2 is YFSETQ in the germline V gene. V was clipped by 5 bases and J by 0 bases, with 18 bases between them. CDR3 protein: CASSFVPQGNSYEQYF. For the CDR3, the DNA is TGCGCCAGCAGTTTTGTCCCTCAGGGGAACTCCTACGAGCAGTACTTC.

The chain recombines TRBV28 with TRBJ2-5; 9 bases are a match to TRBD1. CDR1 is MDHEN, CDR2 SYDVKM, per germline. The CDR3 has 17 amino acids. Losses at the gene ends were 1 base for V and 0 bases for J; bases not matched to a gene: 6. CDR3 nucleotide sequence: TGTGCCAGCAGTTTATTAAGGACAGGGGCCAACCAAGAGACCCAGTACTTC. Protein product: CASSLLRTGANQETQYF.

This chain joins TRBV3-1 (or the pseudogene TRBV3-2) and TRBJ2-3; D possibly corresponds to TRBD1 (5 bases). The V and J ends lost 4 bases and 0 bases respectively, with 11 bases between them. This CDR3 contains 15 residues. Germline values: CDR1 LGHDT, CDR2 YNNKEL (reference sequence). The CDR3 DNA reads TGTGCCAGCAGCCTACGACAGCTCAGCACAGATACGCAGTATTTT. This sequence encodes CASSLRQLSTDTQYF.

This clone was counted a single time. The chain is built from TRBV3-1 (or the pseudogene TRBV3-2) and TRBJ2-4; D perhaps matches TRBD2 (7 bases). The V gene's germline CDR1 is LGHDT and CDR2 YNNKEL (reference sequence). V was trimmed by 5 bases and J by 9 bases, leaving 17 bases between them. The CDR3 runs 14 residues. The CDR3 nucleotides read TGTGCCAGCAGCGACAGAGGGGGGGATGGCATTCAGTACTTC. As protein: CASSDRGGDGIQYF.

The chain combines TRBV12-5 with TRBJ1-5; no firm D call. The CDR3 contains 16 residues. Germline CDR1 LGHNT, CDR2 FRNRAP. V was cut by 1 base and J by 5 bases, with 15 bases left in between. CDR3 region: CASGLGPAGVYQPQHF. DNA of the CDR3: TGTGCTAGTGGTTTGGGACCGGCGGGAGTGTATCAGCCCCAGCATTTT.

V usage is TRBV28 and J usage is TRBJ2-7, with a weak D call TRBD1 (6 bases). Germline-derived CDR1 and CDR2 are MDHEN and SYDVKM. CDR3 length: 12 residues. Trimming left V 4 bases short and J 5 bases short, with 9 bases between. CDR3 in DNA: TGTGCCAGCAGTTCCAGGGGTGACGAGCAGTACTTC. It encodes CASSSRGDEQYF. The full variable domain, rest sourced from reference TRBV28 and TRBJ2-7, is DVKVTQSSRYLVKRTGEKVFLECVQDMDHENMFWYRQDPGLGLRLIYFSYDVKMKEKGDIPEGYSVSREKKERFSLILESASTNQTSMYLCASSSRGDEQYFGPGTRLTVT.

The chain employs TRBV24-1 and TRBJ2-1; 8 bases line up with TRBD2. In germline, CDR1 is KGHDR, CDR2 SFDVKD. The CDR3 covers 20 residues. The V gene end was trimmed by 9 bases and the J gene end by 9 bases; junction bases not matched to a gene: 30. The CDR3 nucleotides read TGTGCCACCGGGGGGTGGGGCCAGGGGACCTCGGGAGGGATCGGGTGTGAGCAGTTCTTC. Its translation: CATGGWGQGTSGGIGCEQFF.

The chain is built from TRBV5-4 and TRBJ1-6; D unclear. Trimming removed 5 bases from V and 7 bases from J, with 16 bases in between. The CDR3 length is 15 residues. CDR1 and CDR2 from the germline V gene are SGHNT and YYREEE (reference sequence). CDR3 nucleotide sequence: TGTGCCAGCAGGTCATCGGGGATGATAAATTCACCCCTCCACTTT. Translating it yields CASRSSGMINSPLHF.

The sample holds a few counts of this clone. The chain employs TRBV19 and TRBJ1-1, with 7 bases that match TRBD1. Per the germline V gene, CDR1 is LNHDA and CDR2 is SQIVND (reference sequence). This CDR3 contains 14 residues. V dropped 6 bases and J dropped 4; count of bases not matched to a gene: 8. The chain's CDR3 is CASREQGFITEAFF. CDR3 sequence (DNA): TGTGCCAGTAGGGAACAGGGGTTTATCACTGAAGCTTTCTTT.

As DNA, the CDR3 is TGCGCCAGCAGCGATCCGGGAGACCCTGGCAATGAGCAGTTCTTC. It encodes CASSDPGDPGNEQFF. This chain uses TRBV10-1 with TRBJ2-1; perhaps TRBD2 as D (6 bases). Trimming cost V 6 bases and J 6 bases, with 18 bases left between them. The germline CDR1 and CDR2 sequences are WNHNN and SYGVQD (reference sequence). The CDR3 is 15 residues long.

The chain uses TRBV18 and TRBJ2-1, with a weak D call TRBD2 (6 bases). Germline loops: CDR1 KGHSH, CDR2 LQKENI. The CDR3 is made up of 17 amino acids. V was trimmed by 6 bases and J by 2 bases, leaving 20 bases between them. CDR3 loop: CASSPSGTRTTYNEQFF. CDR3 nucleotide sequence: TGTGCCAGCTCCCCATCCGGGACTCGGACGACCTACAATGAGCAGTTCTTC.

This sequence joins TRBV28 and TRBJ1-5, with 7 bases lining up with TRBD1. The CDR3 contains 17 residues. Trimming cost V 5 bases and J 0 bases; bases outside gene matches: 10. The V gene's germline CDR1 is MDHEN and CDR2 SYDVKM. Written as DNA, the CDR3 is TGTGCCAGCAGTGACAGGGCCCAACCCTATAGCAATCAGCCCCAGCATTTT. Its protein is CASSDRAQPYSNQPQHF.